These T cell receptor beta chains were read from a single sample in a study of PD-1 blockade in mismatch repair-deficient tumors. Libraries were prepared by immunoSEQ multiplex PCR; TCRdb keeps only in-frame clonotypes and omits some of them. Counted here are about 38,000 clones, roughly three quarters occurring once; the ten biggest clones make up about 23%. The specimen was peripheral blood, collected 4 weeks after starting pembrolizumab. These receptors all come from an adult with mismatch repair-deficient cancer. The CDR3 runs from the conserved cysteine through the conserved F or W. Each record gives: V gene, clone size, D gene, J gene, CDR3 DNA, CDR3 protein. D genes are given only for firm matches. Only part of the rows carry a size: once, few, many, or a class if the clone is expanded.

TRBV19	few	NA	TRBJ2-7	TGTGCCAGTACGGTATCGGGAGACTCCTACGAGCAGTACTTC	CASTVSGDSYEQYF
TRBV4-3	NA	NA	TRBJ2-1	TGCGCCAGCAGCCAAGATCCCTTGGGCGATGAGCAGTTCTTC	CASSQDPLGDEQFF
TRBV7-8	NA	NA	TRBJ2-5	TGTGCCAGCAGCCCGCCGGGAGCGGAGACCCAGTACTTC	CASSPPGAETQYF
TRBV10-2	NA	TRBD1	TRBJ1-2	TGCGCCAGCAGTGGGACAGGGGATACGAGAGGCTACACCTTC	CASSGTGDTRGYTF
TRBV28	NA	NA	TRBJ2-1	TGTGCCAGCAGTTTAGTAGGGCCTTCCTACAATGAGCAGTTCTTC	CASSLVGPSYNEQFF
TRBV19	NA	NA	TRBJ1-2	TGTGCCACTTCGACGGGCCTTCGCTATGGCTACACCTTC	CATSTGLRYGYTF
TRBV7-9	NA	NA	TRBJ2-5	TGTGCCAGCAGCCCGGCCGGTGAGACCCAGTACTTC	CASSPAGETQYF
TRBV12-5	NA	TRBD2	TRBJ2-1	TGTGCTAGTGCGAGGGCGGGAGTCAATGAGCAGTTCTTC	CASARAGVNEQFF
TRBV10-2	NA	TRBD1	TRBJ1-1	TGCGCCAGCAGGAGGGACAGGTGGTTGAACACTGAAACTTTCTTT	CASRRDRWLNTETFF
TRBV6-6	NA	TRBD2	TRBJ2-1	TGTGCCAGCCGGACTAGCGGCAACAATGAGCAGTTCTTC	CASRTSGNNEQFF
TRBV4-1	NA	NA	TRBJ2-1	TGCGCCAGCAGCCAAGACGGCGGACTACCCCCTTACAATGAGCAGTTCTTC	CASSQDGGLPPYNEQFF
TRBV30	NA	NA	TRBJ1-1	TGTGCCTGGATATTGGGGTCGGGACCGAACACTGAAGCTTTCTTT	CAWILGSGPNTEAFF
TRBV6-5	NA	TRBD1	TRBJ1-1	TGTGCCAGCAGTCCGTCGGGACAGAGGGCTTTCTTT	CASSPSGQRAFF
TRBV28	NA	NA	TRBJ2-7	TGTGCCACCTCCATCGGGGTTAACGAGCAGTACTTC	CATSIGVNEQYF
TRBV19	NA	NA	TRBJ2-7	TGTGCCAGTCAAGAGGGGCCCTCCTACGAGCAGTACTTC	CASQEGPSYEQYF
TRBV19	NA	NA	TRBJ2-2	TGTGCCAGTAGTATAGATAGGTACGGGGAGCTGTTTTTT	CASSIDRYGELFF
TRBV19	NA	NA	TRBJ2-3	TGTGCCAGTAGTGGCGGATCAGATACGCAGTATTTT	CASSGGSDTQYF
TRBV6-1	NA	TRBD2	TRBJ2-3	TGTGCCAGCAGTGAACCTCTAGCGGGGGTGGATACGCAGTATTTT	CASSEPLAGVDTQYF
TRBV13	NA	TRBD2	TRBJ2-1	TGTGCCAGCAGCCCCCGGACTAGTGAGCAGTTCTTC	CASSPRTSEQFF
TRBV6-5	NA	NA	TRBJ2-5	TGTGCCAGCAGTTACTCGGGACTTTGGGAGACCCAGTACTTC	CASSYSGLWETQYF
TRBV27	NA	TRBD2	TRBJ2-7	TGTGCCAGCACGACTAGCGGGAGGGCCTACGAGCAGTACTTC	CASTTSGRAYEQYF
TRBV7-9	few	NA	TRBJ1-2	TGTGCCACCGAGGTGACAGTGACTAACTATGGCTACACCTTC	CATEVTVTNYGYTF
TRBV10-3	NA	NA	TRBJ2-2	TGTGCCATCAGTGAGACCGTGAACACCGGGGAGCTGTTTTTT	CAISETVNTGELFF
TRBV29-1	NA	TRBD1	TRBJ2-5	TGCAGCGCATCGGGACAGCTAAGCCAAGAGACCCAGTACTTC	CSASGQLSQETQYF
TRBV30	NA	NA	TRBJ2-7	TGTGCCTGGAGTCCCAGGGTGTTTGTGGGGGAGCAGTACTTC	CAWSPRVFVGEQYF
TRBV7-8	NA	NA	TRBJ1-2	TGTGCCAGCAGCTTAGTGATAAGGCAATCCCCTAACTATGGCTACACCTTC	CASSLVIRQSPNYGYTF
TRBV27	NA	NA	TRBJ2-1	TGTGCCAGCAGTTTATGGGGGGCGGGGTACCCCTACAATGAGCAGTTCTTC	CASSLWGAGYPYNEQFF
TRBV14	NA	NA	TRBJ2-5	TGTGCCAGCAGCCAAACGGAATGGGGGACCCAGTACTTC	CASSQTEWGTQYF
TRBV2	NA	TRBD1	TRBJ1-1	TGTGCCAGCAGGATTAGACAGGGGCCCACTGAAGCTTTCTTT	CASRIRQGPTEAFF
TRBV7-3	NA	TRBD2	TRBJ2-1	TGTGCCAGCAGCAAGGGGGGACTAGCGGGAGGAGGGAATGAGCAGTTCTTC	CASSKGGLAGGGNEQFF
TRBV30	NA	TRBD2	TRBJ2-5	TGTGCGTGGACTAGCGGGAGGGGAGAGACCCAGTACTTC	CAWTSGRGETQYF
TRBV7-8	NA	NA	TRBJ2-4	TGTGCCAGCAGCTTAGAAGGGCCAGGGGAAGGGCCCAAAAACATTCAGTACTTC	CASSLEGPGEGPKNIQYF
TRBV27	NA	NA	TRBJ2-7	TGTGCCAGCAGTTTAATAGGGGCCGCCGAGCAGTACTTC	CASSLIGAAEQYF
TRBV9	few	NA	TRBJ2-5	TGTGCCAGCAGCGTCGGGCCGATGACAAGGGAGGAGACCCAGTACTTC	CASSVGPMTREETQYF
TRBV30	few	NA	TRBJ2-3	TGTGCCTGGAGTGTGCCCCCTAGCACAGATACGCAGTATTTT	CAWSVPPSTDTQYF
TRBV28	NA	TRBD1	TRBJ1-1	TGTGCCAGCAGTTCGGGACAGGGCGGCGCTGAAGCTTTCTTT	CASSSGQGGAEAFF
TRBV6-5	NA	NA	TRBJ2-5	TGTGCCACCCGCCCCCCCCGGAACCAAGAGACCCAGTACTTC	CATRPPRNQETQYF
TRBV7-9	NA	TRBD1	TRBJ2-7	TGTGCCAGCAGCCTGAACCGGGACAGGGAACCCTACGAGCAGTACTTC	CASSLNRDREPYEQYF
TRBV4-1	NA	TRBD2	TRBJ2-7	TGCGCCAGCAGCTCCCTGACTAGCGGGAGCCCCTACGAGCAGTACTTC	CASSSLTSGSPYEQYF
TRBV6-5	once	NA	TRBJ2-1	TGTGCCAGCAGCCAACAGGGAGCTTCCTACAATGAGCAGTTCTTC	CASSQQGASYNEQFF
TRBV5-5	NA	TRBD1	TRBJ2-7	TGTGCCAGCAGCTTGGTGGGACAGGGAAGGGAGCAGTACTTC	CASSLVGQGREQYF
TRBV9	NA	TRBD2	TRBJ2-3	TGTGCCAGCAGTCTACTAGCGGGGGAAGATACGCAGTATTTT	CASSLLAGEDTQYF
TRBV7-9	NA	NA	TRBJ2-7	TGTGCCAGCAGCCCCCAATCTGGGCTGAGCTACGAGCAGTACTTC	CASSPQSGLSYEQYF
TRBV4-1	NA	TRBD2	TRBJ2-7	TGCGCCAGCAGCCAAGACGTAGGGACTAGCAACGACGAGCAGTACTTC	CASSQDVGTSNDEQYF
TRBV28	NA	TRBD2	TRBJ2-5	TGTGCCAGCAGTTTGTGGTCTAGCGGGGAAGAGACCCAGTACTTC	CASSLWSSGEETQYF
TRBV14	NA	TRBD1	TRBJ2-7	TGTGCCAGCAGCCAAGGGTGGACAGGCGCCTACGAGCAGTACTTC	CASSQGWTGAYEQYF
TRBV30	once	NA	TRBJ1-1	TGTGCCTGGAACCCCCGGGTGTTGGGCACTGAAGCTTTCTTT	CAWNPRVLGTEAFF